Below, 5 T cell receptor beta chains from the same sample are listed, as sequenced in a study of CD8 T cells in Susac syndrome. Random hexamers were used to reverse transcribe an amount of roughly 0.5 to 1 ug RNA. TCRdb reprocessed the immunoSEQ multiplex PCR reads via MiXCR and lists one record per CDR3 protein. The sample has more than 90,000 distinct CDR3 sequences, around 94% seen once. Sequencing was performed on CD4+ T cells from PBMCs. These receptors originate from a human donor with multiple sclerosis.

The V call is TRBV12-5, the J call TRBJ1-2; D is unclear. Per germline, CDR1 LGHNT and CDR2 FRNRAP. The V end was cut by 1 base, the J end by 3 bases, with 3 bases between. The CDR3 spans 12 residues. The CDR3 DNA follows: TGTGCTAGTGGTTTGGGAGACTATGGCTACACCTTC. Translating gives CASGLGDYGYTF.

This clonotype has only a few counts. The chain has TRBV7-9 and TRBJ2-7; 10 bases map to TRBD1. Germline values: CDR1 SEHNR, CDR2 FQNEAQ (reference sequence). The CDR3 is 17 amino acids. After removal of 5 bases from V and 5 bases from J, the junction contained 15 bases not matched to a gene. DNA for the CDR3: TGTGCCAGCAGCGCAAAGATCCCGGGACAGGGGAATCACGAGCAGTACTTC. The encoded protein is CASSAKIPGQGNHEQYF.

The rearrangement joins TRBV19 to TRBJ1-3; 10 positions match TRBD1. The CDR3 has 15 residues. J gave up 2 bases and V 6 bases, and 4 bases lay outside the gene matches. Germline V gene data show CDR1 as LNHDA and CDR2 as SQIVND (reference sequence). The CDR3 region is CASSLDRGPGNTIYF. CDR3 nucleotides: TGTGCCAGTAGCCTTGACAGGGGGCCTGGAAACACCATATATTTT.

The V gene is TRBV29-1, the J gene TRBJ1-2; 10 bases agree with TRBD1. Germline V lookup: CDR1 SQVTM, CDR2 ANQGSEA. V was pared by 4 bases and J by 4 bases, with 6 bases of the junction left unmatched. This CDR3 has 14 residues. For the CDR3, the DNA is TGCAGCGTTGGGTCCGGGACAGGGGTCTATGGCTACACCTTC. Protein sequence: CSVGSGTGVYGYTF.

The chain is built from TRBV6-5 and TRBJ1-2; D is perhaps TRBD1 (6 bases). This CDR3 comprises 15 residues. In germline, CDR1 is MNHEY, CDR2 SVGAGI. Trimming shortened V by 4 bases and J by 4 bases, and 16 bases separated the two germline ends. CDR3 region: CASSLEAGVGYGYTF. CDR3 bases: TGTGCCAGCAGTTTGGAGGCAGGGGTGGGCTATGGCTACACCTTC.